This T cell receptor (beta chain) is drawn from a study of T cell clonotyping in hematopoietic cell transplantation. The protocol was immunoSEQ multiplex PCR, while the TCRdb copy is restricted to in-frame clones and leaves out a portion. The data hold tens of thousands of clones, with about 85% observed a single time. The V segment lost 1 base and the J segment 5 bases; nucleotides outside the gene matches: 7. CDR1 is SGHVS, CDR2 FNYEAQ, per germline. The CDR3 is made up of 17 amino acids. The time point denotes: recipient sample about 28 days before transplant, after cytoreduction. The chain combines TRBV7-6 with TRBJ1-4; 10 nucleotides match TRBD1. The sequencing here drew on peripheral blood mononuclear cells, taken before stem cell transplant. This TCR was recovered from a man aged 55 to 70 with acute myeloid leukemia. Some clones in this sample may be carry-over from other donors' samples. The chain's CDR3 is CASSLVRQGAANEKLFF. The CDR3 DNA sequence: TGTGCCAGCAGCTTAGTGCGACAGGGGGCGGCAAATGAAAAACTGTTTTTT.